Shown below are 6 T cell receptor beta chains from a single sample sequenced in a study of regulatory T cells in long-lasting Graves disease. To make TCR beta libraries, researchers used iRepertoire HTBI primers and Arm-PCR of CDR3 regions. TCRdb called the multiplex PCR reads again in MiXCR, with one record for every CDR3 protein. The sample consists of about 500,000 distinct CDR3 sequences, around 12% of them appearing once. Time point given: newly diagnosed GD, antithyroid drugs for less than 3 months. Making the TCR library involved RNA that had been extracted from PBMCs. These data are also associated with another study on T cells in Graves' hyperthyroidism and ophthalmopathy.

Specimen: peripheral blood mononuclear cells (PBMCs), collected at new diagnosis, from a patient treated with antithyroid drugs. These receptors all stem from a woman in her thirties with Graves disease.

CDR3 bases: TGTGCCAGCAGTTTAGTTAGGAGTTACGAGCAGTACTTC. It is translated as CASSLVRSYEQYF. The chain has TRBV28 and TRBJ2-7; D gene ambiguous. The germline V gene has CDR1 MDHEN and CDR2 SYDVKM. With 2 bases removed from V and 4 bases from J, the gap between germline ends came to 9 bases. The CDR3 is 13 residues long.

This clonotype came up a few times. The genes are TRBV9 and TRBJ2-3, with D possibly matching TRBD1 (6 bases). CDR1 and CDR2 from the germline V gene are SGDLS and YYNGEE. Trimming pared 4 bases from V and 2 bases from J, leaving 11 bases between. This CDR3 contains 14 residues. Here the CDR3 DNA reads TGTGCCAGCAGCTGGGGGCCCTCCACAGATACGCAGTATTTT. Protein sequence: CASSWGPSTDTQYF. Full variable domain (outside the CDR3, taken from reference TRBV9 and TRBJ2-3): DSGVTQTPKHLITATGQRVTLRCSPRSGDLSVYWYQQSLDQGLQFLIQYYNGEERAKGNILERFSAQQFPDLHSELNLSSLELGDSALYFCASSWGPSTDTQYFGPGTRLTVL.

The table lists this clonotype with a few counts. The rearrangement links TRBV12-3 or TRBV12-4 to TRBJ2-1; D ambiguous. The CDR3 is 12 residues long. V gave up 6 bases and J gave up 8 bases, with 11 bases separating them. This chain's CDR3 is CASRMTADEQFF. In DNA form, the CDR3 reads TGTGCCAGCAGGATGACTGCCGATGAGCAGTTCTTC.

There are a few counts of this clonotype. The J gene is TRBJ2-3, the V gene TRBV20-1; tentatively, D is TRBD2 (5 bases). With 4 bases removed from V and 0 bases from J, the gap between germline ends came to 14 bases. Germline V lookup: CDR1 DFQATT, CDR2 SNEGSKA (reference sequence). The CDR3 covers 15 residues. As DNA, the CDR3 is TGCAGTGCTACTCGAACTAGTCCGAGCACAGATACGCAGTATTTT. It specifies CSATRTSPSTDTQYF.

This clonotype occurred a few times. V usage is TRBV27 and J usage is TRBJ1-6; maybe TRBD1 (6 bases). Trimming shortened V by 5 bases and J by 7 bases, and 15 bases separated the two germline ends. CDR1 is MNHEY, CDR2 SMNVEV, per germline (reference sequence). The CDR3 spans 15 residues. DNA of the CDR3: TGTGCCAGCAGTACAGCAGGGGCGGGAAATTCACCCCTCCACTTT. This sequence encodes CASSTAGAGNSPLHF.

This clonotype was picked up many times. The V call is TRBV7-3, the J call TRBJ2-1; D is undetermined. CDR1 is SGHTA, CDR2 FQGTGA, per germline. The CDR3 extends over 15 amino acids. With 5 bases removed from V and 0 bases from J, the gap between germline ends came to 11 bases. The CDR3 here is CASSEKMSSYNEQFF. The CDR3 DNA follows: TGTGCCAGCAGCGAGAAGATGAGCTCCTACAATGAGCAGTTCTTC.